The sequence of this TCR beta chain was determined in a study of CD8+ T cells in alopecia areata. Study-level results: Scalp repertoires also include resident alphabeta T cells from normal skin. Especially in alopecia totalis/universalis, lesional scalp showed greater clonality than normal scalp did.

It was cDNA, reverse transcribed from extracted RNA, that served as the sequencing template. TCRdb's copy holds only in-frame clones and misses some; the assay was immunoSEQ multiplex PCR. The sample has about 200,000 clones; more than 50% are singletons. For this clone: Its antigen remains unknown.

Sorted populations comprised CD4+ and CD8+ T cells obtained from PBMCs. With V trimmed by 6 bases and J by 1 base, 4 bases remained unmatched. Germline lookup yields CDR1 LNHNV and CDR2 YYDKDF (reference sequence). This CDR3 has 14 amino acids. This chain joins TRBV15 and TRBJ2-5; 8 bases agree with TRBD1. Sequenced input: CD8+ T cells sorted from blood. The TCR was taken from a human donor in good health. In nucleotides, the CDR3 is TGTGCCACCAGAACCGGACAGGGCCAAGAGACCCAGTACTTC. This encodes CATRTGQGQETQYF.